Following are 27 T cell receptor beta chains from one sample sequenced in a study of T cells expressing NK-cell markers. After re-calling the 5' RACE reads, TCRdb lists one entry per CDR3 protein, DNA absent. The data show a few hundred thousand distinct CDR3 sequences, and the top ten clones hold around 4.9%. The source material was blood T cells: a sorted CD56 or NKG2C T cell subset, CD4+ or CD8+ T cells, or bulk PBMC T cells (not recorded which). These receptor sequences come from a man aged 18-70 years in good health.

This chain's CDR3 is CASSTEARLYNEQFF. The J gene is TRBJ2-1, the V gene TRBV7-2. Germline CDR1 and CDR2: SGHTA and FQGNSA. The CDR3 is made up of 15 amino acids.

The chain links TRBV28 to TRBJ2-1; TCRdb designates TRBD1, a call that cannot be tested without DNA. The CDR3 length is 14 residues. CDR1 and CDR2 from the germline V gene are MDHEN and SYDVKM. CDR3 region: CASSPPQGWNEQFF.

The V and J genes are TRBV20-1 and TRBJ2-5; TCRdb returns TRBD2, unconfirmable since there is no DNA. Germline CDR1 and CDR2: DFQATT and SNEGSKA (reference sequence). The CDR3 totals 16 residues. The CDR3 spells CSARAPTSVGSETQYF.

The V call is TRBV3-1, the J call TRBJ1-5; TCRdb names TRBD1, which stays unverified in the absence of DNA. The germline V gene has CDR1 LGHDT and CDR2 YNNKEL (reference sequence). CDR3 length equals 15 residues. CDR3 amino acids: CASSRTETGNQPQHF. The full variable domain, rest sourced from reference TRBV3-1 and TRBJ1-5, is DTAVSQTPKYLVTQMGNDKSIKCEQNLGHDTMYWYKQDSKKFLKIMFSYNNKELIINETVPNRFSPKSPDKAHLNLHINSLELGDSAVYFCASSRTETGNQPQHFGDGTRLSIL.

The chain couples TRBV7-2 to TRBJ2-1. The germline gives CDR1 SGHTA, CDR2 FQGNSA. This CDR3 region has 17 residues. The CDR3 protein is CASSSLPQLQPYNEQFF.

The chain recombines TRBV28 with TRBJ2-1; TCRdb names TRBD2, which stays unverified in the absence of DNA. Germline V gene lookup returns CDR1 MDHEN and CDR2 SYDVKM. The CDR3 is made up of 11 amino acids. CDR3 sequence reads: CASSRGLSTFF. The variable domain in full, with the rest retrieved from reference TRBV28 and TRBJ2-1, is DVKVTQSSRYLVKRTGEKVFLECVQDMDHENMFWYRQDPGLGLRLIYFSYDVKMKEKGDIPEGYSVSREKKERFSLILESASTNQTSMYLCASSRGLSTFFGPGTRLTVL.

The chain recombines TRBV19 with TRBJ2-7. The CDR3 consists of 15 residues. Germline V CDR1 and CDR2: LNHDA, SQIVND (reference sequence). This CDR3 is CASRNSHLGTYEQYF.

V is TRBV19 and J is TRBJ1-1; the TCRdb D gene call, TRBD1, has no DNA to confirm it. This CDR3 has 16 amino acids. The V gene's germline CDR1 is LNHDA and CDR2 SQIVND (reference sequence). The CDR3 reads CASSVLGPGVNTEAFF.

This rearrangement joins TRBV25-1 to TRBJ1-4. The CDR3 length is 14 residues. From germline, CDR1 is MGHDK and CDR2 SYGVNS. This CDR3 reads CASSMAEHNEKLFF.

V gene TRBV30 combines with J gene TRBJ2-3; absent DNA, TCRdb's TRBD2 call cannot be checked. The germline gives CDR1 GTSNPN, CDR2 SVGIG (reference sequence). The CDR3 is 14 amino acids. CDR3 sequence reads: CAWSLQRPTDTQYF.

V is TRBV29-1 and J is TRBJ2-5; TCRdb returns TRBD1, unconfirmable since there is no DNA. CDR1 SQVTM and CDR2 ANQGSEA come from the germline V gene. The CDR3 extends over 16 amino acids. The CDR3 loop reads CSVEDQGANNRGTQYF.

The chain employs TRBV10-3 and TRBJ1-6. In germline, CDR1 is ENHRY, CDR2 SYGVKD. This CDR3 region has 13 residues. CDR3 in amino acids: CAISVETNSPLHF.

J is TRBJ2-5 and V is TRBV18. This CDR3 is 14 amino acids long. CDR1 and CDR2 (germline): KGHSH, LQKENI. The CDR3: CASSPQYTEETQYF.

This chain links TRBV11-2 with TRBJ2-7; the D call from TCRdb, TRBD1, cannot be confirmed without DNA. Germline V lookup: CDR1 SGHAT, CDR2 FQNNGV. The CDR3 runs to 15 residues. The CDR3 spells CASRKRQGTTSEQYF.

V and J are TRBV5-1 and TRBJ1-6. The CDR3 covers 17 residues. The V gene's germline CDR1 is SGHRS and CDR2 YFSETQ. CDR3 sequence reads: CASSLDATSMGNSPLHF.

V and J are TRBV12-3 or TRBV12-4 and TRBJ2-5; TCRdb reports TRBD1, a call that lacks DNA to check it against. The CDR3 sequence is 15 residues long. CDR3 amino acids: CASSPLDRFGETQYF.

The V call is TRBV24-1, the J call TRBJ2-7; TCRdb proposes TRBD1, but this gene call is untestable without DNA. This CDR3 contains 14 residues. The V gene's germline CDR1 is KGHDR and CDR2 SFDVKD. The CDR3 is CATSDFSRGHEQYF.

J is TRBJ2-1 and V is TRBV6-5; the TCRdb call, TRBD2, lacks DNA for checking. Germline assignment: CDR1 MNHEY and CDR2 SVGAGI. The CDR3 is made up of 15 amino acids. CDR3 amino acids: CASRYRGGSYNEQFF.

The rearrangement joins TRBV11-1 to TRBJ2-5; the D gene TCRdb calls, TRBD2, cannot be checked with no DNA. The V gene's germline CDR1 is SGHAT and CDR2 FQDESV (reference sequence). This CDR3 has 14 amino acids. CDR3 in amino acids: CASSLDSAGETQYF.

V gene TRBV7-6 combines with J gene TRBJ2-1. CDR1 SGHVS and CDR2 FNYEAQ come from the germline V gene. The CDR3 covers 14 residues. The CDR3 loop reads CASSPYKDYNEQFF.

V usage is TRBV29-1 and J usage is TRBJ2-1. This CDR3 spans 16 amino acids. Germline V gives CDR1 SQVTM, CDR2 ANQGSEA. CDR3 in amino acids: CSVEGWGRVRYNEQFF.

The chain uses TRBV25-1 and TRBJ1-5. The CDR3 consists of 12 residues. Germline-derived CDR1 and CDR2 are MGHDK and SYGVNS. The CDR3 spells CASSESGKPQHF.

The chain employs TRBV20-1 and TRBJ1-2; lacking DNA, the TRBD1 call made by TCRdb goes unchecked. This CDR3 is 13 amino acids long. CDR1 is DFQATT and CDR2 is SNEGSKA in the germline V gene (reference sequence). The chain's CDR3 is CSARDQGQSRYTF.

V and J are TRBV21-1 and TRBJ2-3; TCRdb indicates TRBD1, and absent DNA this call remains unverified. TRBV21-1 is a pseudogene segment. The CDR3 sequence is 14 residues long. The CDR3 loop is CASSPRGGTDTQYF.

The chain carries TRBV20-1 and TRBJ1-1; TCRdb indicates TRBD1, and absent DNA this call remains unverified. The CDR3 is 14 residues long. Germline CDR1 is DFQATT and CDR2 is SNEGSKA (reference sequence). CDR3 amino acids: CSARATQGNAEAFF.

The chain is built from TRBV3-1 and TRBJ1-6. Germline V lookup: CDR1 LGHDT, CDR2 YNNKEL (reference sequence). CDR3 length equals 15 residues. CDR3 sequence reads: CASSQDPGPDSPLHF.

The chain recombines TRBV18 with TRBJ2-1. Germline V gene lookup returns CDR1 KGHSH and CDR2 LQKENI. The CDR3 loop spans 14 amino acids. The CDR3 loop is CASSPQVGDNEQFF. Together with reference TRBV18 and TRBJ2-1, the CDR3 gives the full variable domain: NAGVMQNPRHLVRRRGQEARLRCSPMKGHSHVYWYRQLPEEGLKFMVYLQKENIIDESGMPKERFSAEFPKEGPSILRIQQVVRGDSAAYFCASSPQVGDNEQFFGPGTRLTVL.